This TCR beta chain is drawn from a study of blood T cells in healthy people across ages. Germline CDR1 reads DFQATT; CDR2 reads SNEGSKA (reference sequence). The length of the CDR3 is 16 residues. V was clipped by 0 bases and J by 1 base, with 15 bases between them. PCR was performed a second time for about 6 to 11 cycles using a sample-barcoded 5' primer and a J-beta primer mix. From the 5' RACE reads, TCRdb called clonotypes with MiXCR, one entry per CDR3 protein. The table shows some 1,800,000 distinct CDR3 sequences, with more than 35% occurring only once. This clonotype came up once. V and J are TRBV20-1 and TRBJ1-1; the D gene is possibly TRBD1 (5 bases). This sequence originates from a human donor in good health. The sample was blood. The CDR3 protein is CSARDGGRATNTEAFF. The CDR3 DNA is TGCAGTGCTAGAGATGGAGGCAGGGCGACGAACACTGAAGCTTTCTTT.